One and the same sample provided the 24 T cell receptor beta chains below, sequenced in a study of tumor and adjacent non-tumor tissue in lung cancer. The template was RNA from unsorted bulk tissue. Distant lung tissue was collected more than 3 cm away from the tumor edge. Three rounds of nested PCR, following a modified ARM-PCR protocol, produced the TCRbeta library. TCRdb re-called the multiplex PCR reads through MiXCR, storing one row per CDR3 protein. The sample holds tens of thousands of distinct CDR3 sequences, approximately 82% seen once. The sequenced sample consisted of distant non-tumor lung tissue. These TCRs come from a man in his 70s with non-small cell lung cancer.

The chain links TRBV29-1 to TRBJ2-7, with D possibly called TRBD1 or TRBD2 (5 bases each). V lost 3 bases, J lost 3 bases, and 12 bases lay in between. CDR3 length: 13 residues. Germline lookup yields CDR1 SQVTM and CDR2 ANQGSEA. The CDR3 DNA reads as TGCAGCGTTGAGCTTAGTGGGGGCTACGAGCAGTACTTC. Translation: CSVELSGGYEQYF.

This clonotype came up a few times. A clone one base away is much larger, so this may be a read error. The rearrangement joins TRBV6-5 to TRBJ1-2; 7 bases map to TRBD1. This CDR3 region has 14 residues. The germline CDR1 and CDR2 sequences are MNHEY and SVGAGI. CDR3: CDSSYDQGESGYTF. CDR3 DNA: TGTGACAGCAGTTATGACCAGGGGGAGAGTGGCTACACCTTC.

As to this clonotype: At one of its ends the junction is not consistent with the germline gene, which may arise from a read error. The rearrangement uses TRBV29-1 and TRBJ2-2, with 11 positions matching TRBD1. The CDR3 loop spans 14 amino acids. From germline, CDR1 is SQVTM and CDR2 ANQGSEA. DNA of the CDR3: TGTAGCGTGGGGGACAGGGGGTACACCCGGGAGCTGTTTTTT. As protein: CSVGDRGYTRELFF.

The chain recombines TRBV11-2 with TRBJ2-5; 12 nucleotides line up with TRBD2. Trimming removed 1 base from V and 2 bases from J; junction bases left unmatched: 8. The CDR3 spans 18 residues. In germline, CDR1 is SGHAT, CDR2 FQNNGV. CDR3 coding DNA: TGTGCCAGCAGCTTAGTATTGACTAGCGGGGGCCAACAAGAGACCCAGTACTTC. The encoded protein is CASSLVLTSGGQQETQYF.

This clonotype was recorded a few times. A much larger clone differs from this one at a single base, so this may be a read error. The chain links TRBV20-1 to TRBJ1-5, with 7 nucleotides matching TRBD1. CDR1 is DFQATT and CDR2 is SNEGSKA in the germline V gene (reference sequence). This CDR3 spans 15 amino acids. The CDR3 coding sequence is TGCAGTGCTAGAGATATTGGAGGGGGCGGTCAGTCCCAGCATTTT. It encodes CSARDIGGGGQSQHF.

In regard to this clonotype: The junction and the germline gene differ at one end; a read error may be behind it. V usage is TRBV4-2 and J usage is TRBJ2-1; D remains ambiguous. The CDR3 sequence is 15 residues long. Germline V gene sequence: CDR1 LGHNA, CDR2 YNFKEQ. CDR3 bases: TGTGCCATCAGCCCGAACCAGGAGTACCTCAGTGAGCAGTTCTTC. Translated, it gives CAISPNQEYLSEQFF.

Concerning this clonotype itself: A read error may account for a junction end that differs from germline. This chain uses TRBV11-2 with TRBJ2-7, with D unclear. The CDR3 length is 12 residues. Germline values: CDR1 SGHAT, CDR2 FQNNGV. The CDR3 region has the DNA TGTGCTAGCAGCTTAACTCTTTACGGGCAGTACTTC. Protein: CASSLTLYGQYF.

Comment on this clonotype: A much larger clone differs from this one at a single base, so this may be a read error. The CDR3 region is CASGQIRESEQYF. CDR3 in DNA: TGTGCCAGTGGACAGATCAGAGAGTCCGAGCAGTACTTC. The chain carries TRBV28 and TRBJ2-7; D possibly corresponds to TRBD1 (6 bases). From germline, CDR1 is MDHEN and CDR2 SYDVKM. Trimming removed 9 bases from V and 6 bases from J, with 18 bases in between. This CDR3 region has 13 residues.

In the case of this clonotype: The junction departs from germline at one end; a sequencing error may be responsible. The V gene is TRBV10-2, the J gene TRBJ1-6; no clear D gene. CDR3 length: 16 amino acids. Germline V CDR1 and CDR2: WSHSY, SAAADI. Here the CDR3 DNA reads TGCGTCAGCAGCTCACAATTGGGCGTTAATAATCCACCCCTCCACTTT. It specifies CVSSSQLGVNNPPLHF.

The rearrangement uses TRBV12-3 or TRBV12-4 and TRBJ2-2; 8 bases are a match to TRBD2. The CDR3 is made up of 17 amino acids. Trimming at V came to 3 bases and at J to 15 bases, leaving 21 bases not matched to a gene. CDR3 protein: CASSFAGGPSNNGEMFF. CDR3 coding DNA: TGTGCCAGCAGTTTCGCGGGGGGCCCTTCGAACAACGGGGAAATGTTTTTT.

The chain's CDR3 is CASSPISPETQYF. The CDR3 coding sequence is TGTGCCAGCAGCCCGATCAGTCCGGAGACCCAGTACTTC. The chain uses TRBV5-5 and TRBJ2-5; no reliable D call. The ends were cut back, 4 bases at V and 5 bases at J, with 12 bases in the middle. Per the germline V gene, CDR1 is SGHKS and CDR2 is YYEKEE (reference sequence). The CDR3 spans 13 residues. The whole variable domain, filled in from reference TRBV5-5 and TRBJ2-5, reads DAGVTQSPTHLIKTRGQQVTLRCSPISGHKSVSWYQQVLGQGPQFIFQYYEKEERGRGNFPDRFSARQFPNYSSELNVNALLLGDSALYLCASSPISPETQYFGPGTRLLVL.

A few counts support this clonotype. Possible read error: a much larger clone is one base away. This chain joins TRBV6-6 and TRBJ2-7; 7 nucleotides match TRBD2. The CDR3 has 13 residues. Germline CDR1 is MNHNY and CDR2 is SVGAGI (reference sequence). The ends lost 7 bases at V and 0 bases at J; junction bases unmatched: 3. CDR3: CASTLAGSYEQYF. For the CDR3, the DNA is TGTGCCAGCACTTTAGCGGGCTCCTACGAGCAGTACTTC.

This clonotype was picked up many times. This sequence joins TRBV4-3 and TRBJ1-4; D is perhaps TRBD1 (6 bases). Per germline, CDR1 LGHNA and CDR2 YSLEER. The germline V and J ends were trimmed by 3 bases and 7 bases, with 18 bases remaining between them. This CDR3 comprises 16 residues. The CDR3 loop is CASSQATGRRTEKLFF. The CDR3 DNA reads TGCGCCAGCAGCCAGGCAACAGGGCGGCGGACTGAAAAACTGTTTTTT.

The J gene is TRBJ2-7, the V gene TRBV11-3; 8 nucleotides align to TRBD2. CDR3 length: 15 amino acids. The ends lost 10 bases at V and 6 bases at J; junction bases unmatched: 17. In germline, CDR1 is SGHNT, CDR2 YENEEA. In DNA, the CDR3 is TGTGCCAACTGCCAAGGGACTAGTGAAATCTCCGAGCAGTACTTC. Translated, it gives CANCQGTSEISEQYF.

The chain joins TRBV6-6 to TRBJ1-1, with a tentative D call TRBD1 (6 bases). Trimming pared 6 bases from V and 7 bases from J, leaving 15 bases between. CDR3 length: 13 residues. CDR1 is MNHNY, CDR2 SVGAGI, per germline (reference sequence). The CDR3 nucleotides read TGTGCCAGCAGACGGGGGGCAAAAATTGAAGCTTTCTTT. This encodes CASRRGAKIEAFF.

With regard to this clonotype: The conserved final phenylalanine or tryptophan is absent from the CDR3, which likely points to a read error. The DNA is left out, because the CDR3 cannot be placed on it with certainty; the CDR3 is given as TCRdb lists it. This chain connects TRBV11-3 to TRBJ1-1; no check of the table's D call, TRBD1, against the DNA was made. The germline V gene encodes CDR1 SGHNT and CDR2 YENEEA. Ends included, the CDR3 has 16 residues. CDR3 region: CASSFRHRTLNTEVFY.

Points on this clonotype: The germline gene is not matched at one end of the junction; a read error may be the cause. The gene calls are TRBV20-1 and TRBJ2-3, with a tentative D call TRBD1 (5 bases). Germline V lookup: CDR1 DFQATT, CDR2 SNEGSKA (reference sequence). The CDR3 spans 14 residues. The CDR3 reads CSAGNKGPTDAQYF. Written as DNA, the CDR3 is TGCAGTGCTGGAAACAAGGGCCCGACAGATGCGCAGTATTTT.

About this clonotype: The germline gene is not matched at one end of the junction; a read error may be the cause. The gene calls are TRBV5-1 and TRBJ1-1; tentative D call: TRBD1 (5 bases). Germline CDR1 is SGHRS and CDR2 is YFSETQ. The CDR3 totals 15 residues. CDR3 sequence reads: CASSYLWGNDTEAFF. CDR3 DNA: TGCGCCAGTAGCTATCTATGGGGGAATGACACTGAAGCTTTCTTT.

The sample holds a few counts of this clonotype. This sequence joins TRBV28 and TRBJ1-2; D not certain. CDR1 and CDR2 from the germline V gene are MDHEN and SYDVKM. This CDR3 comprises 13 residues. Between the trimmed V and J ends, which lost 7 bases and 5 bases, there was a span of 14 bases. In nucleotides, the CDR3 is TGTGCCAGCAATCCCGACGGGCGTTATGGCTACACCTTC. This gives the protein CASNPDGRYGYTF.

Note on this clonotype: A clone one base away is much larger, so this may be a read error. The chain carries TRBV5-1 and TRBJ1-1; D unclear. Germline-derived CDR1 and CDR2 are SGHRS and YFSETQ. Trimming pared 8 bases from V and 4 bases from J, leaving 15 bases between. The CDR3 is 13 residues long. In DNA, the CDR3 is TGCGCCAGTACGAATGACATATCCACTGAAGCTTTCTTT. Its protein product is CASTNDISTEAFF. Filled out from reference TRBV5-1 and TRBJ1-1, the complete variable domain reads KAGVTQTPRYLIKTRGQQVTLSCSPISGHRSVSWYQQTPGQGLQFLFEYFSETQRNKGNFPGRFSGRQFSNSRSEMNVSTLELGDSALYLCASTNDISTEAFFGQGTRLTVV.

The chain employs TRBV4-1 and TRBJ2-7, with a possible D match to TRBD1 (6 bases). V lost 7 bases, J lost 6 bases, and 19 bases lay in between. The length of the CDR3 is 14 residues. Germline V gene data show CDR1 as MGHRA and CDR2 as YSYEKL. The CDR3 region is CASNHDRGGPEQYF. CDR3 nucleotide sequence: TGCGCCAGCAACCATGATCGAGGGGGTCCCGAGCAGTACTTC.

A word on this clonotype: Here the CDR3 omits its conserved ending phenylalanine or tryptophan, so a read error is the likely source. The DNA is left out, because the CDR3 cannot be placed on it with certainty; the CDR3 is given as TCRdb lists it. V is TRBV11-2 and J is TRBJ1-1; the D segment call TRBD1 is taken from the table without a DNA check. Per germline, CDR1 SGHAT and CDR2 FQNNGV. The CDR3 region is 15 residues in length, termini included. CDR3 region: CASSPPNVGGTEDIL.

The table lists this clonotype with a count of one. The conserved phenylalanine or tryptophan normally closing the CDR3 is absent here, so this likely arose from a read error. The DNA is omitted, as the CDR3 cannot be located on it reliably, and the CDR3 follows TCRdb's listing. The chain couples TRBV6-5 to TRBJ2-2. The CDR3 extends over 13 residues, inclusive of both ends. Germline V CDR1 and CDR2: MNHEY, SVGAGI. CDR3 loop: CAIYSSNTGELLL.

The chain recombines TRBV5-4 with TRBJ2-3; TRBD2 agrees at 11 bases. Losses at the gene ends were 4 bases for V and 4 bases for J; bases not matched to a gene: 11. CDR1 and CDR2 (germline): SGHNT, YYREEE (reference sequence). This CDR3 contains 17 residues. In DNA, the CDR3 is TGTGCCAGCAGCATCAATGCCGGGACTAGCGGTGCAGATACGCAGTATTTT. Its translation is CASSINAGTSGADTQYF.